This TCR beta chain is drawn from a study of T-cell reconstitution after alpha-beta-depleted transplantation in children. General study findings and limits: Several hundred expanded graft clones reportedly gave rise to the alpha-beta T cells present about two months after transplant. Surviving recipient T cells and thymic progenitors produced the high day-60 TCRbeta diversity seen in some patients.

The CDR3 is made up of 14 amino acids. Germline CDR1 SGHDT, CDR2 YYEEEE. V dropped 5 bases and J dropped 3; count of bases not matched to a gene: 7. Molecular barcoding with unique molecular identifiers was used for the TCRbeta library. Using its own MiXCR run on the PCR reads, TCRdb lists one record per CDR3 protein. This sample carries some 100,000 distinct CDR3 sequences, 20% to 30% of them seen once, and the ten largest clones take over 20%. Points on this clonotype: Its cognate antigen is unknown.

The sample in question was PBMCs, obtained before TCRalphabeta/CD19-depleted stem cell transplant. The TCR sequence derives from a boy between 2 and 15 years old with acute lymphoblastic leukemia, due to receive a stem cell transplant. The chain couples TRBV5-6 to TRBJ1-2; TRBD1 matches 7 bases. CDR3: CASSYGQGDYGYTF. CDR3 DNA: TGTGCCAGCAGTTATGGCCAGGGGGACTATGGCTACACCTTC.